This T cell receptor (beta chain) is from a study of shared clonotypes between healthy human individuals. Study-level information: Three plates were used per donor for CD4 naive, three for CD4 memory, two for CD8 naive and one for CD8 memory. Study outcomes and limitations: Only blood was sampled, and tissue TCR repertoires likely differ from blood ones.

TCRdb's copy holds only in-frame clones and misses some; the assay was immunoSEQ multiplex PCR. Of millions of clones detected, around 94% appear once; the ten largest clones hold over 0.12%. Per germline, CDR1 MDHEN and CDR2 SYDVKM. The trim removed 2 bases at V and 4 bases at J, leaving 4 bases unmatched. This CDR3 spans 15 amino acids. On this clone itself: What it binds is unknown.

The J gene is TRBJ1-5, the V gene TRBV28, with 8 bases matching TRBD1. Sequenced input: naive CD4+ T cells sorted from blood. Stated subset: CD45RA+ positively selected. This sequence was found in a man in his late teens or twenties in good health. CDR3 DNA: TGTGCCAGCAGTTTACTGGACAGGGTAAATCAGCCCCAGCATTTT. Translating it yields CASSLLDRVNQPQHF.